A single sample gave rise to the 19 T cell receptor beta chains below, sequenced in a study of neoadjuvant anti-PD-1 for oral cavity cancer. The data were produced by immunoSEQ multiplex PCR, yet TCRdb's version contains in-frame clones alone and is incomplete. The sample includes more than 10,000 clones, roughly two thirds of them seen just once. The time point here: after neoadjuvant nivolumab, at surgical resection. Sequenced material: PBMCs, taken after nivolumab (anti-PD-1) treatment. The source of these receptors is a person between 40 and 85 years old with oral cavity squamous cell carcinoma.

This sequence joins TRBV29-1 and TRBJ2-3; D is possibly TRBD1 (6 bases). Germline-derived CDR1 and CDR2 are SQVTM and ANQGSEA. The V gene lost 4 bases and the J gene lost 1 base, with 12 bases spanning the gap. This CDR3 spans 14 amino acids. The chain's CDR3 is CSVVGQSGTDTQYF. The CDR3 DNA is TGCAGCGTTGTCGGACAGAGCGGCACAGATACGCAGTATTTT.

V usage is TRBV2 and J usage is TRBJ2-1; 9 bases are a match to TRBD2. The ends lost 8 bases at V and 8 bases at J; junction bases unmatched: 10. The CDR3 runs to 14 residues. Germline V gene data show CDR1 as SNHLY and CDR2 as FYNNEI. The DNA of the CDR3 is TGTGCCAGCGCTCCGGGACTAGCACCCCATGAGCAGTTCTTC. It specifies CASAPGLAPHEQFF.

In DNA, the CDR3 is TGTGCCAGCAGCTTAGGAGGAGGAGACAGGGACAATCAGCCCCAGCATTTT. This translates into CASSLGGGDRDNQPQHF. This chain joins TRBV13 and TRBJ1-5; 7 positions match TRBD1. Trimming at V came to 0 bases and at J to 3 bases, leaving 8 bases not matched to a gene. This CDR3 comprises 17 residues. CDR1 and CDR2 from the germline V gene are PRHDT and FYEKMQ (reference sequence).

The chain recombines TRBV4-1 with TRBJ1-5; D is unresolved. Trimming stripped 0 bases from V and 0 bases from J, with 9 bases between. Germline loops: CDR1 MGHRA, CDR2 YSYEKL. This CDR3 contains 16 residues. As DNA, the CDR3 is TGCGCCAGCAGCCAAGATTGGGTAAATAGCAATCAGCCCCAGCATTTT. Translating it yields CASSQDWVNSNQPQHF.

The J gene is TRBJ2-3, the V gene TRBV2; 8 bases agree with TRBD2. The CDR3 extends over 14 amino acids. V lost 10 bases to trimming and J lost 0 bases; unmatched junction nucleotides: 6. CDR1 is SNHLY and CDR2 is FYNNEI in the germline V gene. CDR3 nucleotide sequence: TGTGCCACCAAGGGACTAGTTAGCACAGATACGCAGTATTTT. Translated: CATKGLVSTDTQYF.

The J gene is TRBJ2-3, the V gene TRBV13; D remains ambiguous. The CDR3 spans 15 residues. Germline assignment: CDR1 PRHDT and CDR2 FYEKMQ (reference sequence). V was shortened by 1 base and J by 4 bases, with 12 bases between the two germline ends. The CDR3 bases are TGTGCCAGCAGCTTAGAATATACTGGGGCAGATACGCAGTATTTT. Translation gives CASSLEYTGADTQYF.

This rearrangement joins TRBV7-8 to TRBJ1-5; D may be TRBD1 (6 bases). The CDR3 consists of 15 residues. Germline V gene lookup returns CDR1 SGHVS and CDR2 FQNEAQ. Trimming removed 2 bases from V and 7 bases from J, with 15 bases in between. The CDR3 here is CASSLMGGRGQPQHF. Here the CDR3 DNA reads TGTGCCAGCAGCTTAATGGGGGGCCGTGGACAGCCCCAGCATTTT.

The CDR3 region has the DNA TGTGCCAGCAGCTTAGGGCGGGTCTCAACCGAGCAGTACTTC. Protein: CASSLGRVSTEQYF. The J gene is TRBJ2-7, the V gene TRBV11-3; a possible D gene is TRBD2 (5 bases). Trimming took off 1 base at V and 6 bases at J, with 13 bases between the two ends. Per germline, CDR1 SGHNT and CDR2 YENEEA. The CDR3 is made up of 14 amino acids.

In its sample, this clone was seen once. The chain combines TRBV6-1 with TRBJ2-5; 11 bases map to TRBD2. The CDR3 is made up of 15 amino acids. V trimming: 3 bases; J trimming: 5 bases; junction bases outside the gene matches: 5. Germline CDR1 and CDR2: MNHNS and SASEGT. CDR3 nucleotides: TGTGCCAGCAGTGACCTAGCGGGAGGATGGGAGACCCAGTACTTC. Its protein is CASSDLAGGWETQYF.

This chain uses TRBV5-1 with TRBJ2-1; 9 bases map to TRBD1. CDR3 length equals 15 residues. The germline gives CDR1 SGHRS, CDR2 YFSETQ. The V and J ends lost 0 bases and 8 bases, in that order; junction bases with no gene match: 6. The chain's CDR3 is CASSLEGQGWDEQFF. CDR3 DNA sequence: TGCGCCAGCAGCTTGGAGGGACAGGGTTGGGATGAGCAGTTCTTC.

The V and J genes are TRBV10-2 and TRBJ2-2; tentatively, D is TRBD1 (6 bases). Germline V gene lookup returns CDR1 WSHSY and CDR2 SAAADI. The CDR3 has 14 residues. Trimming pared 6 bases from V and 1 base from J, leaving 9 bases between. The CDR3 nucleotides are TGCGCCAGCAGGGTAGGGGGGAACACCGGGGAGCTGTTTTTT. Amino acid sequence: CASRVGGNTGELFF.

The chain links TRBV5-6 to TRBJ2-1; perhaps D is TRBD1 or TRBD2 (5 bases each). Per the germline V gene, CDR1 is SGHDT and CDR2 is YYEEEE. The V end lost 1 base, the J end lost 3 bases, and 23 bases lay between the germline ends. This CDR3 is 19 amino acids long. The CDR3 nucleotides read TGTGCCAGCAGCTTGTGGGGCTTTTTGAGGGGCGGAGACTACAATGAGCAGTTCTTC. Translating it yields CASSLWGFLRGGDYNEQFF.

This clone was detected only once. The chain links TRBV5-6 to TRBJ1-5; TRBD1 agrees at 11 bases. The junction had 2 bases not matched to a gene; V was cut back by 4 bases and J by 5 bases. CDR1 is SGHDT and CDR2 is YYEEEE in the germline V gene. The CDR3 is made up of 14 amino acids. As DNA, the CDR3 is TGTGCCAGCAGCGTGGGACAGGGGGATCAGCCCCAGCATTTT. The encoded protein is CASSVGQGDQPQHF. Combining the CDR3 with reference TRBV5-6 and TRBJ1-5 gives the whole variable domain DAGVTQSPTHLIKTRGQQVTLRCSPKSGHDTVSWYQQALGQGPQFIFQYYEEEERQRGNFPDRFSGHQFPNYSSELNVNALLLGDSALYLCASSVGQGDQPQHFGDGTRLSIL.

This clone was found once. This sequence joins TRBV25-1 and TRBJ1-2; maybe TRBD1 (5 bases). The CDR3 loop spans 14 amino acids. Germline CDR1 and CDR2: MGHDK and SYGVNS. V was pared by 2 bases and J by 0 bases, with 7 bases between. CDR3 residues: CASSEDRSNYGYTF. The CDR3 DNA sequence: TGTGCCAGCAGTGAAGACAGATCTAACTATGGCTACACCTTC.

The chain links TRBV1 to TRBJ2-7; no DNA check was done on the table's D call, TRBD2. TRBV1 is designated a pseudogene. CDR3 length equals 13 residues. Here the CDR3 reads CTSPLGGPLEQYF. The DNA of the CDR3 is TGCACCAGCCCCCTCGGGGGGCCCCTCGAGCAGTACTTC.

The rearrangement links TRBV30 to TRBJ1-4, with D unresolved. The germline V and J ends were trimmed by 5 bases and 5 bases, with 15 bases remaining between them. The germline V gene encodes CDR1 GTSNPN and CDR2 SVGIG (reference sequence). This CDR3 spans 14 amino acids. The CDR3 nucleotides are TGTGCCTGGGGTCCGCGAGGAGGAAATGAAAAACTGTTTTTT. Residues: CAWGPRGGNEKLFF.

V is TRBV27 and J is TRBJ2-3, with 8 bases that match TRBD2. Germline V gene lookup returns CDR1 MNHEY and CDR2 SMNVEV (reference sequence). V shed 7 bases and J 5 bases; nucleotides not matched to a gene: 11. The CDR3 totals 15 residues. In DNA form, the CDR3 reads TGTGCCAGCACACCTAGCGGGTGGGCTAGAGATACGCAGTATTTT. Residues: CASTPSGWARDTQYF.

This clone was seen a few times. The chain combines TRBV25-1 with TRBJ1-2; TRBD1 aligns across 9 bases. Germline assignment: CDR1 MGHDK and CDR2 SYGVNS. This CDR3 region has 16 residues. The J segment lost 2 bases and the V segment lost 2 bases, leaving 6 bases of the junction unmatched. The CDR3 here is CASSETGGAGNYGYTF. DNA of the CDR3: TGTGCCAGCAGTGAAACAGGGGGCGCGGGCAACTATGGCTACACCTTC.

This chain joins TRBV5-4 and TRBJ1-3, with D possibly being TRBD1 (5 bases). Germline V gene sequence: CDR1 SGHNT, CDR2 YYREEE (reference sequence). V lost 0 bases and J lost 4, with 11 bases in between. The CDR3 length is 15 residues. CDR3 DNA: TGTGCCAGCAGCTTGGGGGAACGACAGGGAAACACCATATATTTT. Protein product: CASSLGERQGNTIYF.